This T cell receptor beta chain emerged from a study of OX40 agonist ivuxolimab in advanced cancers. On the study more broadly: Ivuxolimab, an agonistic anti-OX40 (CD134) antibody, was given to patients.

Germline values: CDR1 SGHRS, CDR2 YFSETQ. This CDR3 has 15 amino acids. This clone was observed a single time. Germline and junction disagree at one end, which may indicate a read error. Patients were ruled out by autoimmune disease history or systemic immunosuppression. Clones were read by immunoSEQ multiplex PCR, and TCRdb kept only the in-frame ones, dropping some. The sample has tens of thousands of clones; over 90% are singletons. The sample here was CD4+ or CD8+ T cells sorted from blood, taken in a trial of the OX40 agonist ivuxolimab. The chain employs TRBV5-1 and TRBJ2-3, with D perhaps TRBD1 or TRBD2 (5 bases each). The clonotype comes from an adult with an advanced solid tumor such as melanoma, head and neck, liver or kidney cancer. CDR3 sequence reads: CASRLGEILTDTQYF. The CDR3 DNA reads as TGCGCCAGCCGCTTAGGGGAGATCCTGACAGATACGCAGTATTTT.